Detailed here is one T cell receptor beta chain. The antigen is unknown. In germline, CDR1 is SGHRS, CDR2 YFSETQ. The CDR3 consists of 14 residues. Losses at the gene ends were 4 bases for V and 5 bases for J; bases not matched to a gene: 6. These data come from a study of T cells in localized non-small cell lung cancer. Study-level points and caveats: The study sequenced only one region of the tumor. As a result, intratumor heterogeneity could not be excluded and remains possible. Appearing in adjacent lung were a median about 60 of the top 100 tumor clones. The study linked higher blood T cell density to longer overall survival.

Assay: immunoSEQ multiplex PCR; the TCRdb copy retains only in-frame clones and omits some. The repertoire has about 83,000 clones, over 75% of them found once; the top ten carry roughly 9%. Sequences were derived from peripheral blood, sampled before any cancer treatment. This TCR came from a female donor over 55 with stage I lung adenocarcinoma. The chain carries TRBV5-1 and TRBJ2-5; 9 bases align to TRBD1. CDR3 amino acids: CASSGGTGHETQYF. As DNA, the CDR3 is TGCGCCAGCAGCGGAGGGACAGGGCACGAGACCCAGTACTTC.